Below are 20 T cell receptor beta chains sequenced from a single sample in a study of graft-versus-host responses after intestinal transplantation. Produced via immunoSEQ multiplex PCR; TCRdb's table is partial and in-frame only. The repertoire consists of 35,000 to 45,000 clones, with roughly 94% occurring once and the leading ten covering around 0.2%. Their recognized antigens are unknown. The input for sequencing was unstimulated CD4+ T cells sorted from spleen or lymph node cells, taken before transplant. The receptors shown here come from a human donor who was the organ donor for an intestinal transplant.

V gene TRBV6-5 combines with J gene TRBJ1-6; 7 bases align to TRBD1. The CDR3 has 16 residues. Unmatched junction bases numbered 3, after V lost 0 bases and J lost 4 bases. Germline CDR1 reads MNHEY; CDR2 reads SVGAGI. The CDR3 DNA sequence: TGTGCCAGCAGTTACTCGACAGGGCCATATAATTCACCCCTCCACTTT. This translates into CASSYSTGPYNSPLHF.

The chain has TRBV4-3 and TRBJ2-5; 9 bases fit TRBD2. V gave up 0 bases and J gave up 7 bases; unmatched junction bases: 15. Per the germline V gene, CDR1 is LGHNA and CDR2 is YSLEER. The CDR3 length is 18 residues. The CDR3 DNA reads as TGCGCCAGCAGCCAAGATTCTGGGCTAGCGGGGCCGAGCGGGACCCAGTACTTC. Translation gives CASSQDSGLAGPSGTQYF.

Written as DNA, the CDR3 is TGTGCCAGCAGCTTGAGGTTAGGAGGGACCCTCCACTTT. Translating it yields CASSLRLGGTLHF. The chain carries TRBV7-2 and TRBJ1-6; D not certain. Germline assignment: CDR1 SGHTA and CDR2 FQGNSA. With 3 bases removed from V and 14 bases from J, the gap between germline ends came to 14 bases. The CDR3 consists of 13 residues.

V usage is TRBV5-1 and J usage is TRBJ2-2, with 9 bases aligning to TRBD1. The CDR3 has 15 amino acids. Germline trimming cut 4 bases from V and 1 base from J; bases unmatched to any gene: 2. Germline V gene lookup returns CDR1 SGHRS and CDR2 YFSETQ. The CDR3 protein is CASSKGQGNTGELFF. The CDR3 DNA is TGCGCCAGCAGCAAGGGACAGGGGAACACCGGGGAGCTGTTTTTT.

The chain is built from TRBV9 and TRBJ2-3; possibly TRBD1 for D (6 bases). V lost 7 bases to trimming and J lost 3 bases, with 9 bases between them. This CDR3 contains 12 residues. The germline gives CDR1 SGDLS, CDR2 YYNGEE. The chain's CDR3 is CASGDMTDTQYF. DNA for the CDR3: TGTGCCAGCGGGGACATGACAGATACGCAGTATTTT.

In its sample, this clone was seen once. V and J are TRBV2 and TRBJ2-7; weak D call: TRBD1 (6 bases). Germline V gene lookup returns CDR1 SNHLY and CDR2 FYNNEI. The CDR3 spans 15 residues. Trimming pared 7 bases from V and 1 base from J, leaving 17 bases between. CDR3 sequence: CASTQGTMTSYEQYF. DNA for the CDR3: TGTGCCAGCACCCAGGGGACGATGACGTCCTACGAGCAGTACTTC.

V is TRBV7-2 and J is TRBJ1-2; 10 bases line up with TRBD1. V trimming: 4 bases; J trimming: 7 bases; junction bases outside the gene matches: 15. The germline V gene has CDR1 SGHTA and CDR2 FQGNSA. The CDR3 is 17 residues long. CDR3 region: CASSWQTGGTVSGGYTF. CDR3 nucleotide sequence: TGTGCCAGCAGCTGGCAGACAGGGGGCACAGTCAGTGGTGGCTACACCTTC.

In its sample, this clone was seen a few times. The chain has TRBV7-9 and TRBJ1-2; D gene ambiguous. Germline lookup yields CDR1 SEHNR and CDR2 FQNEAQ (reference sequence). The CDR3 runs 12 residues. V lost 0 bases to trimming and J lost 4 bases, with 3 bases between them. The CDR3 region is CASSLATYGYTF. The CDR3 DNA reads as TGTGCCAGCAGCTTAGCGACCTATGGCTACACCTTC.

The rearrangement joins TRBV5-4 to TRBJ1-1; maybe TRBD1 (6 bases). The CDR3 has 15 amino acids. The germline V and J ends were trimmed by 0 bases and 1 base, with 10 bases remaining between them. Germline CDR1 and CDR2: SGHNT and YYREEE (reference sequence). CDR3 sequence reads: CASSLVGGANTEAFF. CDR3 nucleotide sequence: TGTGCCAGCAGCTTGGTTGGGGGGGCGAACACTGAAGCTTTCTTT.

CDR3 bases: TGTGCCAGCAGTGAACGGGGGGACTATGGCTACACCTTC. This translates into CASSERGDYGYTF. The rearrangement links TRBV6-1 to TRBJ1-2; a possible D gene is TRBD1 (5 bases). Trimming removed 2 bases at V and 3 bases at J, with 7 bases between. The CDR3 has 13 amino acids. The germline V gene has CDR1 MNHNS and CDR2 SASEGT.

This rearrangement joins TRBV7-2 to TRBJ1-3, with D maybe TRBD1 (6 bases). Deletions cut 5 bases from V and 3 bases from J, with 14 bases between. This CDR3 spans 15 amino acids. Germline-derived CDR1 and CDR2 are SGHTA and FQGNSA. The CDR3 protein is CASSPPGDGGNTIYF. The CDR3 nucleotides are TGTGCCAGCAGCCCCCCAGGGGACGGTGGAAACACCATATATTTT. The full variable domain, in which reference TRBV7-2 and TRBJ1-3 provide the parts outside the CDR3, is GAGVSQSPSNKVTEKGKDVELRCDPISGHTALYWYRQSLGQGLEFLIYFQGNSAPDKSGLPSDRFSAERTGGSVSTLTIQRTQQEDSAVYLCASSPPGDGGNTIYFGEGSWLTVV.

This rearrangement joins TRBV7-2 to TRBJ2-3, with TRBD2 matching over 7 bases. The CDR3 runs to 16 residues. Germline values: CDR1 SGHTA, CDR2 FQGNSA. Trimming removed 3 bases from V and 3 bases from J; junction bases left unmatched: 9. CDR3 amino acids: CASSLGVAGGTDTQYF. The CDR3 DNA follows: TGTGCCAGCAGCTTGGGGGTAGCGGGCGGAACAGATACGCAGTATTTT.

The sample holds a few counts of this clone. The chain carries TRBV7-2 and TRBJ2-7, with TRBD2 matching 7 bases. The V and J ends lost 2 bases and 6 bases, in that order; junction bases with no gene match: 13. Germline V gene lookup returns CDR1 SGHTA and CDR2 FQGNSA. This CDR3 has 16 residues. The CDR3 DNA reads as TGTGCCAGCAGCTTACCAGGGACTACTCGTGCGGGCGAGCAGTACTTC. Protein sequence: CASSLPGTTRAGEQYF. Using reference TRBV7-2 and TRBJ2-7 for the parts outside the CDR3, the full variable domain is GAGVSQSPSNKVTEKGKDVELRCDPISGHTALYWYRQSLGQGLEFLIYFQGNSAPDKSGLPSDRFSAERTGGSVSTLTIQRTQQEDSAVYLCASSLPGTTRAGEQYFGPGTRLTVT.

The chain recombines TRBV7-2 with TRBJ1-5, with no clear D. The V gene lost 3 bases and the J gene lost 5 bases, with 5 bases spanning the gap. Germline V gene lookup returns CDR1 SGHTA and CDR2 FQGNSA. The CDR3 runs to 12 residues. CDR3 DNA sequence: TGTGCCAGCAGCTTCCGGGATCAGCCCCAGCATTTT. It specifies CASSFRDQPQHF.

The chain has TRBV5-4 and TRBJ2-2, with 8 bases that match TRBD2. CDR3 length: 17 residues. After removal of 4 bases from V and 3 bases from J, the junction contained 11 bases not matched to a gene. CDR1 and CDR2 from the germline V gene are SGHNT and YYREEE (reference sequence). The CDR3 here is CASSRRTGGSYTGELFF. The DNA for the CDR3 is TGTGCCAGCAGCCGTCGGACGGGGGGGTCGTACACCGGGGAGCTGTTTTTT. The full variable domain, in which reference TRBV5-4 and TRBJ2-2 provide the parts outside the CDR3, is ETGVTQSPTHLIKTRGQQVTLRCSSQSGHNTVSWYQQALGQGPQFIFQYYREEENGRGNFPPRFSGLQFPNYSSELNVNALELDDSALYLCASSRRTGGSYTGELFFGEGSRLTVL.

The CDR3 DNA sequence: TGTGCCACCCCATTAGACCAGGGTACTTATGGCTACACCTTC. Protein sequence: CATPLDQGTYGYTF. The chain is built from TRBV6-4 and TRBJ1-2, with D perhaps TRBD1 (5 bases). V shed 10 bases and J shed 5 bases, with 20 bases lying between them. Germline values: CDR1 MRHNA, CDR2 SNTAGT. The CDR3 length is 14 residues.

The V and J genes are TRBV29-1 and TRBJ2-3, with a possible D match to TRBD2 (6 bases). Trimming shortened V by 1 base and J by 5 bases, and 19 bases separated the two germline ends. This CDR3 contains 16 residues. CDR1 is SQVTM and CDR2 is ANQGSEA in the germline V gene. The CDR3 here is CSVEGLGGRGKDTQYF. The CDR3, as DNA: TGCAGCGTTGAAGGGTTGGGGGGACGGGGGAAAGATACGCAGTATTTT.

The J gene is TRBJ2-2, the V gene TRBV5-1; D gene ambiguous. This CDR3 region has 15 residues. Germline CDR1 reads SGHRS; CDR2 reads YFSETQ. V shed 4 bases and J shed 1 base, with 11 bases lying between them. The CDR3 spells CASSPVVLNTGELFF. As DNA, the CDR3 is TGCGCCAGCAGCCCGGTCGTCCTGAACACCGGGGAGCTGTTTTTT.

J is TRBJ2-7 and V is TRBV5-1; no definite D call. The CDR3 extends over 11 amino acids. V lost 2 bases, J lost 6 bases, and 6 bases lay in between. Germline CDR1 and CDR2: SGHRS and YFSETQ. CDR3: CASSFGFEQYF. The CDR3 DNA follows: TGCGCCAGCAGCTTTGGGTTCGAGCAGTACTTC.

The genes are TRBV5-5 and TRBJ2-7; D remains ambiguous. Deletions cut 1 base from V and 1 base from J, with 9 bases between. Germline CDR1 is SGHKS and CDR2 is YYEKEE (reference sequence). This CDR3 comprises 14 residues. CDR3: CASSLQTVSYEQYF. CDR3 nucleotide sequence: TGTGCCAGCAGCTTGCAAACAGTATCCTACGAGCAGTACTTC.